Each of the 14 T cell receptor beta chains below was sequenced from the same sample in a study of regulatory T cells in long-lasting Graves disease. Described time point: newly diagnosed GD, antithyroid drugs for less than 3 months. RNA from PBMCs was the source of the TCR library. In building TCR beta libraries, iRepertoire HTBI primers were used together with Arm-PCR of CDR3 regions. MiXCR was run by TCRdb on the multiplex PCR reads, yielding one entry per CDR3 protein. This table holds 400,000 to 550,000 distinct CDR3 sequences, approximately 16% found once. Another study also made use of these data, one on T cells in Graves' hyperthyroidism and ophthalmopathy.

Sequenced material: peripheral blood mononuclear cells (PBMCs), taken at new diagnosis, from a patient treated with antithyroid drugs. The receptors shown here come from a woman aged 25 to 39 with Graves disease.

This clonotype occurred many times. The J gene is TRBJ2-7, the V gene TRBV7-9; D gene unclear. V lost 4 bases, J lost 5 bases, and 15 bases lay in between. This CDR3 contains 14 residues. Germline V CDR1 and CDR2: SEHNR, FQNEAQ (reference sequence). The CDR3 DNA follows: TGTGCCAGCAGCTCGTCCGGGCAAGAGGACGAGCAGTACTTC. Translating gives CASSSSGQEDEQYF. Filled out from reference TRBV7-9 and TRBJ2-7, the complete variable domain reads DTGVSQNPRHKITKRGQNVTFRCDPISEHNRLYWYRQTLGQGPEFLTYFQNEAQLEKSRLLSDRFSAERPKGSFSTLEIQRTEQGDSAMYLCASSSSGQEDEQYFGPGTRLTVT.

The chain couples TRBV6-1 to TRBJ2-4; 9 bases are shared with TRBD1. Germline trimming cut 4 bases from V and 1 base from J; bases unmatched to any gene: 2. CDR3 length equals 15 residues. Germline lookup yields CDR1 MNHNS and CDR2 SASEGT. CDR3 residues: CASSGDREAKNIQYF. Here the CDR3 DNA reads TGTGCCAGCAGTGGGGACAGGGAGGCCAAAAACATTCAGTACTTC.

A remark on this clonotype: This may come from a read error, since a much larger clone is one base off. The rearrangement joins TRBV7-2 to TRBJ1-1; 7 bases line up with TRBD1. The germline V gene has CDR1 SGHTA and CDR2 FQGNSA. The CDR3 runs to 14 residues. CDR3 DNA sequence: TGTGCCAGCAGCTGGGGACAGATGAACACTGAAGCTTGCTTT. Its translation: CASSWGQMNTEACF.

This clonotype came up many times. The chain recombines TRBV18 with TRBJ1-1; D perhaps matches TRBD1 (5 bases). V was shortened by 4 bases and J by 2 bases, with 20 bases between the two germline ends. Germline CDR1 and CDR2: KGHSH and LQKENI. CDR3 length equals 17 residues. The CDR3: CASSHTQVRARNTEAFF. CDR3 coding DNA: TGTGCCAGCTCACATACACAGGTTAGGGCTCGAAACACTGAAGCTTTCTTT. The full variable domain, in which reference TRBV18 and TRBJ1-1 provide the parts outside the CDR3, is NAGVMQNPRHLVRRRGQEARLRCSPMKGHSHVYWYRQLPEEGLKFMVYLQKENIIDESGMPKERFSAEFPKEGPSILRIQQVVRGDSAAYFCASSHTQVRARNTEAFFGQGTRLTVV.

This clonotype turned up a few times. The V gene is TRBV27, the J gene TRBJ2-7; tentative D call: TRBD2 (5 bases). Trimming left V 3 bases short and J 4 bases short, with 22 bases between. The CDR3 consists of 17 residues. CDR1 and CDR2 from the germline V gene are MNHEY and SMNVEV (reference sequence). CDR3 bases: TGTGCCAGCAGTTTTTTGAGCGGAGAGGCCTTCGGGTACGAGCAGTACTTC. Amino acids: CASSFLSGEAFGYEQYF.

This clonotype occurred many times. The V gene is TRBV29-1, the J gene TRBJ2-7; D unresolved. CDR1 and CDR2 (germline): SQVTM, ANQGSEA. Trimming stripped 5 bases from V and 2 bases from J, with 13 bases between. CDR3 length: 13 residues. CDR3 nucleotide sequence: TGCAGCGTTTTCCCCGGCGAGACCTACGAGCAGTACTTC. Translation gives CSVFPGETYEQYF.

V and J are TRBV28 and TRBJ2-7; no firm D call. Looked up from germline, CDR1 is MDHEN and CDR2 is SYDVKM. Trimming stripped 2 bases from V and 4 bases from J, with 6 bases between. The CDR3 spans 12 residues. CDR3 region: CASSLIEYEQYF. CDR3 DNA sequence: TGTGCCAGCAGTTTAATAGAGTACGAGCAGTACTTC. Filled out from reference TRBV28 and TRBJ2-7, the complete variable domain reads DVKVTQSSRYLVKRTGEKVFLECVQDMDHENMFWYRQDPGLGLRLIYFSYDVKMKEKGDIPEGYSVSREKKERFSLILESASTNQTSMYLCASSLIEYEQYFGPGTRLTVT.

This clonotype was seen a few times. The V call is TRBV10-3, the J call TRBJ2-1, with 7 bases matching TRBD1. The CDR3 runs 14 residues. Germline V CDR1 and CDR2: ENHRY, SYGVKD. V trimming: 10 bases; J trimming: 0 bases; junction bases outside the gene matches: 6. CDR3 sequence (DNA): TGTGCCACCAGGGGGATTAGCTCCTACAATGAGCAGTTCTTC. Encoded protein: CATRGISSYNEQFF.

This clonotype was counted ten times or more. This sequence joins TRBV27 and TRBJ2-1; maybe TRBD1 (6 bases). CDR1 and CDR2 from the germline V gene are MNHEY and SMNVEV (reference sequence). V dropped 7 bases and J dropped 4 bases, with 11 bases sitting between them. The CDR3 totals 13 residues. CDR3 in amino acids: CASTLGGYNEQFF. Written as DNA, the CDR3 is TGTGCCAGCACCTTAGGGGGTTACAATGAGCAGTTCTTC.

The CDR3 nucleotides are TGTGCCAGCAGTTTGACAGGGAATAGAGCTTTCTTT. It specifies CASSLTGNRAFF. The chain carries TRBV6-5 and TRBJ1-1; 7 positions match TRBD1. V trimming: 4 bases; J trimming: 10 bases; junction bases outside the gene matches: 6. Germline assignment: CDR1 MNHEY and CDR2 SVGAGI. This CDR3 is built from 12 residues.

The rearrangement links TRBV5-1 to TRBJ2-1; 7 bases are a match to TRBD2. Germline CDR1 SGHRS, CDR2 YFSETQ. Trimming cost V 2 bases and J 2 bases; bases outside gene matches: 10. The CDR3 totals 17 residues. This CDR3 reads CASSLGTGGPPYNEQFF. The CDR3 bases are TGCGCCAGCAGCTTAGGGACGGGAGGCCCCCCCTACAATGAGCAGTTCTTC.

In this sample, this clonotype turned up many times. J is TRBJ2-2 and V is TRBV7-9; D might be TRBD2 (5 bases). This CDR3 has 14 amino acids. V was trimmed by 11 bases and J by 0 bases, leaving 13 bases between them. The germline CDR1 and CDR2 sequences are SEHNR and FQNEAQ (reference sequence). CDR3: CAGGLIANTGELFF. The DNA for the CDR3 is TGTGCCGGTGGACTGATCGCGAACACCGGGGAGCTGTTTTTT.

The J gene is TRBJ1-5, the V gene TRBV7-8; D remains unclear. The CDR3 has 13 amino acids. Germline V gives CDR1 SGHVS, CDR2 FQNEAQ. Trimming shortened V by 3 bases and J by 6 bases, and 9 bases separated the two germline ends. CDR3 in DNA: TGTGCCAGCAGCTTCTCCCCGGCTCAGCCCCAGCATTTT. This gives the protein CASSFSPAQPQHF.

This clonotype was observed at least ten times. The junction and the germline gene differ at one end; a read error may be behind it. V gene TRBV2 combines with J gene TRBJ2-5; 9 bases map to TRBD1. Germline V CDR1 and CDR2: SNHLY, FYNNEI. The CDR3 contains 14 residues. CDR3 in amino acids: CASKGTGGEESQYF. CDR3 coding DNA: TGTGCCAGCAAAGGAACAGGGGGCGAAGAGTCCCAGTACTTC.